These T cell receptor beta chains were read from a single sample in a study of shared clonotypes between healthy human individuals. Using immunoSEQ multiplex PCR, the repertoire was profiled, and TCRdb retains in-frame clones only, with some absent. The sample carries about 2.3 million clones, 85% to 95% recorded once. Sequencing was carried out using naive CD4+ T cells from PBMCs. These receptors came from a young man in good health. Some clones in this sample may be carry-over from other donors' samples. CDR3s include the opening cysteine and the closing phenylalanine or tryptophan. A D gene is named only where the DNA matches it firmly. The listing skips clone size in some rows; elsewhere it reads once, few, many or a size class.

d_call: .
v_call: TRBV7-2
j_call: TRBJ2-7
clone_size: .
cdr3_nt: TGTGCCAGCAGCTCCCGCTCGCGGCAGGGGACCTACGAGCAGTACTTC
cdr3_aa: CASSSRSRQGTYEQYF

d_call: .
v_call: TRBV7-9
j_call: TRBJ2-1
clone_size: .
cdr3_nt: TGTGCCAGCAGCTTAGTGGTCGAGGGGACTAATGAGCAGTTCTTC
cdr3_aa: CASSLVVEGTNEQFF

d_call: .
v_call: TRBV7-9
j_call: TRBJ2-1
clone_size: .
cdr3_nt: TGTGCCAGCAGCCCCGGCCTGAGATTTGTCGATGAGCAGTTCTTC
cdr3_aa: CASSPGLRFVDEQFF

d_call: TRBD1
v_call: TRBV2
j_call: TRBJ1-2
clone_size: .
cdr3_nt: TGTGCCAGCAGTGGCGACAGGGGTGGCTATGGCTACACCTTC
cdr3_aa: CASSGDRGGYGYTF

d_call: TRBD1
v_call: TRBV7-8
j_call: TRBJ2-7
clone_size: .
cdr3_nt: TGTGCCAGCAGCCCCAGGGACAGGGGGCACAACGAGCAGTACTTC
cdr3_aa: CASSPRDRGHNEQYF

d_call: TRBD2
v_call: TRBV5-1
j_call: TRBJ2-1
clone_size: .
cdr3_nt: TGCGCCAGCAGCTCTGGACTAGCGGGAGTAAGCTACAATGAGCAGTTCTTC
cdr3_aa: CASSSGLAGVSYNEQFF

d_call: .
v_call: TRBV7-3
j_call: TRBJ2-1
clone_size: .
cdr3_nt: TGTGCCAGCAGCTTAGATGGAGGGGTCTACAATGAGCAGTTCTTC
cdr3_aa: CASSLDGGVYNEQFF

d_call: .
v_call: TRBV2
j_call: TRBJ2-5
clone_size: .
cdr3_nt: TGTGCCAGCAGCTACCTTCCGGAGACCCAGTACTTC
cdr3_aa: CASSYLPETQYF

d_call: TRBD1
v_call: TRBV7-3
j_call: TRBJ2-2
clone_size: .
cdr3_nt: TGTGCCAGCAGCTTCAGGGGGTGGACCGGGGAGCTGTTTTTT
cdr3_aa: CASSFRGWTGELFF

d_call: .
v_call: TRBV27
j_call: TRBJ2-1
clone_size: .
cdr3_nt: TGTGCCAGCAGTTTCAGTGGGACGCCTGTTGGTGAGCAGTTCTTC
cdr3_aa: CASSFSGTPVGEQFF

d_call: TRBD1
v_call: TRBV9
j_call: TRBJ1-3
clone_size: .
cdr3_nt: TGTGCCAGCAGCGTAGGACAGGGGACTGGAAACACCATATATTTT
cdr3_aa: CASSVGQGTGNTIYF

d_call: .
v_call: TRBV6-6
j_call: TRBJ2-5
clone_size: .
cdr3_nt: TGTGCCAGCAACCAAGGTTGGGCCCAAGAGACCCAGTACTTC
cdr3_aa: CASNQGWAQETQYF

d_call: .
v_call: TRBV30
j_call: TRBJ1-2
clone_size: .
cdr3_nt: TGTGCCTGGAGTTTGGGGACCACCTATGGCTACACCTTC
cdr3_aa: CAWSLGTTYGYTF

d_call: .
v_call: TRBV5-4
j_call: TRBJ2-3
clone_size: .
cdr3_nt: TGTGCCAGCAGCTCCCCGGTGAGGGGCCCAGATACGCAGTATTTT
cdr3_aa: CASSSPVRGPDTQYF

d_call: TRBD2
v_call: TRBV2
j_call: TRBJ2-1
clone_size: .
cdr3_nt: TGTGCCAGGATGGGACTAGCGGGGAAAGTCTCCTACAATGAGCAGTTCTTC
cdr3_aa: CARMGLAGKVSYNEQFF

d_call: .
v_call: TRBV6-1
j_call: TRBJ1-3
clone_size: .
cdr3_nt: TGTGCCAGCAGTGATGCTCTGAGCTCTGGAAACACCATATATTTT
cdr3_aa: CASSDALSSGNTIYF

d_call: .
v_call: TRBV19
j_call: TRBJ1-2
clone_size: .
cdr3_nt: TGTGCCAGTAGTTACGACAGGTTCTATGGCTACACCTTC
cdr3_aa: CASSYDRFYGYTF

d_call: .
v_call: TRBV13
j_call: TRBJ2-1
clone_size: .
cdr3_nt: TGTGCCAGCAGCTCCTCCCGGGAGCAGTTCTTC
cdr3_aa: CASSSSREQFF

d_call: TRBD2
v_call: TRBV5-6
j_call: TRBJ2-5
clone_size: .
cdr3_nt: TGTGCCAGCAGCCCGGGTCGGGGAGGGGAGACCCAGTACTTC
cdr3_aa: CASSPGRGGETQYF

d_call: .
v_call: TRBV7-9
j_call: TRBJ1-1
clone_size: once
cdr3_nt: TGTGCCAGCAGCTTAGGGGGGACTCAAGCCCGGAACACTGAAGCTTTCTTT
cdr3_aa: CASSLGGTQARNTEAFF

d_call: TRBD1
v_call: TRBV7-9
j_call: TRBJ2-6
clone_size: .
cdr3_nt: TGTGCCAGCAGCTTAGCCACCGGGACAGGACCCTCTGGGGCCAACGTCCTGACTTTC
cdr3_aa: CASSLATGTGPSGANVLTF

d_call: .
v_call: TRBV4-1
j_call: TRBJ1-2
clone_size: .
cdr3_nt: TGCGCCAGCAGCCAAGTGGGCCGAACGGACTATGGCTACACCTTC
cdr3_aa: CASSQVGRTDYGYTF

d_call: .
v_call: TRBV29-1
j_call: TRBJ2-1
clone_size: .
cdr3_nt: TGCAGCGTTGACAGGGGGGGCGATGAGCAGTTCTTC
cdr3_aa: CSVDRGGDEQFF

d_call: .
v_call: TRBV4-3
j_call: TRBJ1-2
clone_size: once
cdr3_nt: TGCGCCAGCAGCCAGACCCTCCTAACGGGTCAGGGAAGGACTAACTATGGCTACACCTTC
cdr3_aa: CASSQTLLTGQGRTNYGYTF

d_call: TRBD1
v_call: TRBV7-6
j_call: TRBJ1-3
clone_size: .
cdr3_nt: TGTGCCAGCAGCTCGACAGGGGCGAACACCATATATTTT
cdr3_aa: CASSSTGANTIYF

d_call: .
v_call: TRBV6-6
j_call: TRBJ1-1
clone_size: once
cdr3_nt: TGTGCCAGCATCACCGGGCCAGCGGGGGCTTTCTTT
cdr3_aa: CASITGPAGAFF

d_call: TRBD2
v_call: TRBV29-1
j_call: TRBJ2-7
clone_size: .
cdr3_nt: TGCAGCGTTTCGACTAGCGGGAGCTCCTACGAGCAGTACTTC
cdr3_aa: CSVSTSGSSYEQYF

d_call: .
v_call: TRBV30
j_call: TRBJ2-3
clone_size: .
cdr3_nt: TGTGCCTGGAGTGCAGGGTACACAGCTACGCAGTATTTT
cdr3_aa: CAWSAGYTATQYF

d_call: .
v_call: TRBV7-3
j_call: TRBJ2-7
clone_size: .
cdr3_nt: TGTGCCAGCAGCTTAATTGGGCGGGGCTCCTACGAGCAGTACTTC
cdr3_aa: CASSLIGRGSYEQYF

d_call: .
v_call: TRBV28
j_call: TRBJ2-7
clone_size: .
cdr3_nt: TGTGCCAGCAGTTTCACCCTAGCTCCCACCTACGAGCAGTACTTC
cdr3_aa: CASSFTLAPTYEQYF

d_call: .
v_call: TRBV14
j_call: TRBJ1-2
clone_size: .
cdr3_nt: TGTGCCAGCAGCCAGGCCAGGACGTATGGCTACACCTTC
cdr3_aa: CASSQARTYGYTF

d_call: .
v_call: TRBV2
j_call: TRBJ2-7
clone_size: .
cdr3_nt: TGTGCCAGCAGGGGTAGACTTTACGAGCAGTACTTC
cdr3_aa: CASRGRLYEQYF

d_call: .
v_call: TRBV28
j_call: TRBJ2-7
clone_size: once
cdr3_nt: TGTGCCAGCGGGGAGCTAGCGCTCTCCTACGAGCAGTACTTC
cdr3_aa: CASGELALSYEQYF

d_call: .
v_call: TRBV19
j_call: TRBJ1-1
clone_size: .
cdr3_nt: TGTGCCAGTAGTGTAATTCTCCGTGGCACTGAAGCTTTCTTT
cdr3_aa: CASSVILRGTEAFF

d_call: .
v_call: TRBV5-6
j_call: TRBJ2-3
clone_size: .
cdr3_nt: TGTGCCAGCAGCTTGGGACAGGCTACAGATACGCAGTATTTT
cdr3_aa: CASSLGQATDTQYF

d_call: .
v_call: TRBV27
j_call: TRBJ2-1
clone_size: .
cdr3_nt: TGTGCCAGCAGCCCCCAACAGGGAGTTGCCTACAATGAGCAGTTCTTC
cdr3_aa: CASSPQQGVAYNEQFF

d_call: TRBD2
v_call: TRBV9
j_call: TRBJ2-2
clone_size: .
cdr3_nt: TGTGCCAGCAGTGTTCGCGGGAGTCCCACCGGGGAGCTGTTTTTT
cdr3_aa: CASSVRGSPTGELFF

d_call: .
v_call: TRBV11-3
j_call: TRBJ2-7
clone_size: .
cdr3_nt: TGTGCCAGCAGTACACTCCCCGGGACAAGGGGTTACGAGCAGTACTTC
cdr3_aa: CASSTLPGTRGYEQYF

d_call: .
v_call: TRBV4-3
j_call: TRBJ1-5
clone_size: .
cdr3_nt: TGCGCCAGCAGCCGAGAAGTTACTGTTCAGCCCCAGCATTTT
cdr3_aa: CASSREVTVQPQHF

d_call: .
v_call: TRBV19
j_call: TRBJ2-3
clone_size: .
cdr3_nt: TGTGCCAGTAGTATGCTTCTCACAGATACGCAGTATTTT
cdr3_aa: CASSMLLTDTQYF

d_call: .
v_call: TRBV29-1
j_call: TRBJ1-2
clone_size: few
cdr3_nt: TGCAGCGCCCGTCGGGCCTCTCGCGACTATGGCTACACCTTC
cdr3_aa: CSARRASRDYGYTF

d_call: .
v_call: TRBV2
j_call: TRBJ2-5
clone_size: .
cdr3_nt: TGTGCCAGCAGTGGTCGACTGGGGGAGACCCAGTACTTC
cdr3_aa: CASSGRLGETQYF